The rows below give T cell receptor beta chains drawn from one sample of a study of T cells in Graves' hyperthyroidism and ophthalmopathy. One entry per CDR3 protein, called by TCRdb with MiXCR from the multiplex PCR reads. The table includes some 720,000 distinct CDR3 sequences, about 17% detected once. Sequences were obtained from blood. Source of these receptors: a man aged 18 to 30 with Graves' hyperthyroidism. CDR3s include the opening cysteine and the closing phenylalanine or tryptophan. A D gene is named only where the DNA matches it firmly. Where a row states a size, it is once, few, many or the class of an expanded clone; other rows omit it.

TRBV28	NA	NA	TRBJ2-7	CASTTETYEQYF	TGTGCCAGCACGACAGAAACCTACGAGCAGTACTTC
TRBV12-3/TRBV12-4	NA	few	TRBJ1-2	CASSPRGVVYGYTF	TGTGCCAGCTCCCCCCGGGGGGTAGTCTATGGCTACACCTTC
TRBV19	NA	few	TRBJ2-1	CASTPFSASSYNEQFF	TGTGCCAGTACCCCCTTTTCCGCGAGCTCCTACAATGAGCAGTTCTTC
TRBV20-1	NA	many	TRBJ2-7	CSARGGASRNEQYF	TGCAGTGCTAGAGGGGGCGCGAGTCGAAACGAGCAGTACTTC
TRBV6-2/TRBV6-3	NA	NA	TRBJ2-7	CASSYSAGRYEQYF	TGTGCCAGCAGTTACTCCGCAGGGAGGTACGAGCAGTACTTC
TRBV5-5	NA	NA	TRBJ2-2	CASSSVRVANTGELFF	TGTGCCAGCAGCTCCGTCAGGGTTGCTAACACCGGGGAGCTGTTTTTT
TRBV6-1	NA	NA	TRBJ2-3	CASRGATSPDTQYF	TGTGCCAGCAGGGGGGCGACCTCCCCAGATACGCAGTATTTT
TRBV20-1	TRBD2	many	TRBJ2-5	CSARLLRPSGNQIQETQYF	TGCAGTGCTAGGCTGTTAAGGCCTAGCGGGAACCAAATTCAAGAGACCCAGTACTTC
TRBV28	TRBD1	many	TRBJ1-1	CASSWYRGLTGNTEAFF	TGTGCCAGCAGTTGGTACAGGGGGCTAACGGGGAACACTGAAGCTTTCTTT
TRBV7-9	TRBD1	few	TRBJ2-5	CASSPRDRGLQDF	TGTGCCAGCAGCCCCCGGGACAGGGGTTTGCAAGACTTC
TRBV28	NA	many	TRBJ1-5	CASSLRGGQPQHF	TGTGCCAGCAGTTTGCGGGGCGGGCAGCCCCAGCATTTT
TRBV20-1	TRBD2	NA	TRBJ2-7	CSAPGPSGDEQYF	TGCAGTGCTCCCGGGCCTAGCGGGGACGAGCAGTACTTC
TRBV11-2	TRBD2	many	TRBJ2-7	CASSLSRAGVHEQYF	TGTGCCAGCAGCTTATCAAGAGCGGGAGTCCACGAGCAGTACTTC
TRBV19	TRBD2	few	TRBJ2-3	CASGLAGAQADTQYF	TGTGCCAGTGGACTAGCGGGAGCCCAAGCAGATACGCAGTATTTT
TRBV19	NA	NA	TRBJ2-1	CASKIADTYNEQFF	TGTGCCAGTAAAATAGCGGATACCTACAATGAGCAGTTCTTC
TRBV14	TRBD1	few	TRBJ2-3	CASSQELGGQALTDTQYF	TGTGCCAGCAGCCAAGAATTAGGCGGACAGGCCCTGACGGATACGCAGTATTTT
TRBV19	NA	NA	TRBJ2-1	CASSIFGTNYNEQFF	TGTGCCAGTAGTATCTTCGGGACCAACTACAATGAGCAGTTCTTC
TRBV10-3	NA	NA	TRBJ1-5	CAISEAGDSNQPQHF	TGTGCCATCAGTGAGGCAGGGGATAGCAATCAGCCCCAGCATTTT
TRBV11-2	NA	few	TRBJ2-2	CASSPGASSGELFF	TGTGCCAGCAGCCCCGGCGCCAGTTCCGGGGAGCTGTTTTTT
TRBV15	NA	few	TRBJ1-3	CATSSRVRSGNTIYF	TGTGCCACCAGCAGCAGGGTACGCTCTGGAAACACCATATATTTT
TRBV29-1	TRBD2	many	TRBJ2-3	CSVALWSGSLDTQYF	TGCAGCGTGGCCCTATGGAGCGGGAGTTTGGATACGCAGTATTTT
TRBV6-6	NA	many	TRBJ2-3	CASSYSDRKSDTQYF	TGTGCCAGCAGTTACTCCGACCGAAAATCAGATACGCAGTATTTT
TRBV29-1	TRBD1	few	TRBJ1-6	CSVGGGRNSPLHF	TGCAGCGTTGGAGGGGGCCGGAATTCACCCCTCCACTTT
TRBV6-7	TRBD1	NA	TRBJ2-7	CASSILRDSVYEQYF	TGTGCCAGCAGTATCCTCCGGGACAGCGTCTACGAGCAGTACTTC
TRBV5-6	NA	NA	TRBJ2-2	CASSPSPRETGELFF	TGTGCCAGCAGCCCCAGCCCCAGGGAGACCGGGGAGCTGTTTTTT
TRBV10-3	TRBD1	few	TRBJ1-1	CAISDSGTENTEAFF	TGTGCCATCAGTGATTCCGGGACAGAGAACACTGAAGCTTTCTTT
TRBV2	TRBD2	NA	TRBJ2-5	CASAGELETQYF	TGTGCCAGCGCGGGGGAGTTGGAGACCCAGTACTTC
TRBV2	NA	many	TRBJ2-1	CASSVLGVSYNEQFF	TGTGCCAGCAGTGTTCTCGGAGTGTCCTACAATGAGCAGTTCTTC
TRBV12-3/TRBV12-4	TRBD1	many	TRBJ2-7	CASSSTGVSSYEQYF	TGTGCCAGCAGTTCGACAGGGGTCTCCTCCTACGAGCAGTACTTC
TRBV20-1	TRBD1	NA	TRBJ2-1	CSARDRGLYNEQFF	TGCAGTGCTAGAGACAGGGGGCTCTACAATGAGCAGTTCTTC
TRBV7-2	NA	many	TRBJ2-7	CASSLRPQGRDGYEQYF	TGTGCCAGCAGCTTACGGCCCCAGGGAAGGGATGGGTACGAGCAGTACTTC
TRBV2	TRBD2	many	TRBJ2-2	CARGGRPGRSTGELFF	TGTGCCAGGGGAGGGCGACCGGGGCGGAGCACCGGGGAGCTGTTTTTT
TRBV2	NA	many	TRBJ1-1	CASREQGNTEAFF	TGTGCCAGCAGAGAACAGGGGAACACTGAAGCTTTCTTT
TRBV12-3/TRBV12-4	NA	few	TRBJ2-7	CASTPGIYEQYF	TGTGCCAGCACCCCGGGGATTTACGAGCAGTACTTC
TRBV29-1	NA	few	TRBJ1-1	CSGEGGINTEAFF	TGCAGCGGGGAGGGGGGAATTAACACTGAAGCTTTCTTT
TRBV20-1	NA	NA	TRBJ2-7	CSAAPLATFGYEQYF	TGCAGTGCCGCGCCCTTAGCTACATTTGGTTACGAGCAGTACTTC
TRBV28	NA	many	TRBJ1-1	CASSWGGGVNTEAFF	TGTGCCAGCAGTTGGGGGGGGGGCGTGAACACTGAAGCTTTCTTT
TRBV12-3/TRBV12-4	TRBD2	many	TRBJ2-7	CASSLRERSYEQYF	TGTGCCAGCAGTTTGCGGGAGAGGTCCTACGAGCAGTACTTC
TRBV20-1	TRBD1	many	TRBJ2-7	CSARSPALGSGTGAEQYF	TGCAGTGCTAGAAGCCCTGCACTCGGTTCCGGGACAGGGGCCGAGCAGTACTTC
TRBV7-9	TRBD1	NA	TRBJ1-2	CASSYDRGPDYGYTF	TGTGCCAGCAGCTACGACAGGGGACCAGACTATGGCTACACCTTC
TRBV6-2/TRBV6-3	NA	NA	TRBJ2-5	CASSYSMDNQRAQYF	TGTGCCAGCAGTTACTCAATGGACAACCAGAGGGCCCAGTACTTC
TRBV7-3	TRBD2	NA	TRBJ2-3	CASSLGGGNTQYF	TGTGCCAGCAGCTTGGGGGGGGGAAATACGCAGTATTTT
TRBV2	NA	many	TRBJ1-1	CASSAGVNTEAFF	TGTGCCAGCAGTGCCGGAGTGAACACTGAAGCTTTCTTT
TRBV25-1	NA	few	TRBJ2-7	CASSEYKPGEVHEQYF	TGTGCCAGCAGTGAATATAAACCGGGAGAAGTCCACGAGCAGTACTTC
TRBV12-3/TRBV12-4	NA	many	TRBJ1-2	CASRAPGIRSYGYTF	TGTGCCAGCAGGGCCCCCGGGATCCGCTCCTATGGCTACACCTTC
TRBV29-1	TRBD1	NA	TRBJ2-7	CSADRGDEQYF	TGCAGCGCGGACAGGGGCGACGAGCAGTACTTC
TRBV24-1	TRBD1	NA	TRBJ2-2	CATSEATGHTGELFF	TGTGCCACCAGTGAAGCGACAGGGCACACCGGGGAGCTGTTTTTT
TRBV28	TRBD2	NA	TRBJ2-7	CASSLFRGAYEQYF	TGTGCCAGCAGTTTGTTCCGGGGGGCCTACGAGCAGTACTTC
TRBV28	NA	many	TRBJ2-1	CASPPGRVAPWNEQFF	TGTGCCAGCCCACCCGGGCGGGTTGCTCCCTGGAATGAGCAGTTCTTC
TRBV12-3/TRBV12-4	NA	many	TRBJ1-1	CASSLEGRRATEAFF	TGTGCCAGCAGTTTAGAGGGCCGAAGGGCCACTGAAGCTTTCTTT
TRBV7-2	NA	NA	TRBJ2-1	CASSRRGFRAGVTYNEQFF	TGTGCCAGCAGCCGAAGGGGGTTTCGGGCGGGAGTAACTTACAATGAGCAGTTCTTC
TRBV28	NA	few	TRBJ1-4	CASSYGDQSGEKLFF	TGTGCCAGCAGTTATGGGGATCAGTCGGGTGAAAAACTGTTTTTT
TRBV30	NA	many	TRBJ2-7	CAWSNRGSEQYF	TGTGCCTGGAGTAATCGGGGGAGCGAGCAGTACTTC